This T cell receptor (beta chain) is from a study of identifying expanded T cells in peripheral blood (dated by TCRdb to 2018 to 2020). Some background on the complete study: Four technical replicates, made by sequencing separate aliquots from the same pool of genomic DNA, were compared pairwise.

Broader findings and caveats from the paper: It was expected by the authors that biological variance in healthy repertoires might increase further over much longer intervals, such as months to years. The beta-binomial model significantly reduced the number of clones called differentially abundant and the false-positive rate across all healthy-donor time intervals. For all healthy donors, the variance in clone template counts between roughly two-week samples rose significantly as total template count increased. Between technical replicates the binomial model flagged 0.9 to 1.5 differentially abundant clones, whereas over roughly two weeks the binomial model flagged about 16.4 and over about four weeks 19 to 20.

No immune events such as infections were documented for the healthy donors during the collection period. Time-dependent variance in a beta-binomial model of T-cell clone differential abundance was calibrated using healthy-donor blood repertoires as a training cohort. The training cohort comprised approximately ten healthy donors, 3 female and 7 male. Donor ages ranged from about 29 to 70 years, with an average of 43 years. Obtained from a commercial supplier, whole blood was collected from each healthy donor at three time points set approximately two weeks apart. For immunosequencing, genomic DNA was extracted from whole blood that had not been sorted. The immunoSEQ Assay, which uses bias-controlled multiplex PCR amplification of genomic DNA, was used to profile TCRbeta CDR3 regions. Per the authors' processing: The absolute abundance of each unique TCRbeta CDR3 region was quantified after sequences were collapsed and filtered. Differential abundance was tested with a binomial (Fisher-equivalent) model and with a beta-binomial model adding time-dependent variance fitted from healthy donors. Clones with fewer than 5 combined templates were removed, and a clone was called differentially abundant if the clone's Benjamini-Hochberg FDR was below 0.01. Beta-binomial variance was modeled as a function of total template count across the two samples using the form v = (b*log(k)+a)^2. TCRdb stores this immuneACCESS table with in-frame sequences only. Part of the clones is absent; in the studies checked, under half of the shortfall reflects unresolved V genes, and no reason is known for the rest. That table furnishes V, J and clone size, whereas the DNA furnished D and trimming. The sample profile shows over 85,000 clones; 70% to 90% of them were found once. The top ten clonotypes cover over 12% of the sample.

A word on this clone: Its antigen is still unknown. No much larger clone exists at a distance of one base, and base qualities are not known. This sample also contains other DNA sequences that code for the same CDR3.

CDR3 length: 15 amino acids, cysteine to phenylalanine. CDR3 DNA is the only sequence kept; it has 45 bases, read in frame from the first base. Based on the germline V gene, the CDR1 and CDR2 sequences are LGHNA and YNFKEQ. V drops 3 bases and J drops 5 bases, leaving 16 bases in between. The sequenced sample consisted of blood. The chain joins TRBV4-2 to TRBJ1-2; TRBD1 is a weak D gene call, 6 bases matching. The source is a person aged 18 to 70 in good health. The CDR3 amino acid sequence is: CASSQDTGIDYGYTF. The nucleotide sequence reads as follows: TGTGCCAGCAGCCAGGATACAGGGATTGATTATGGCTACACCTTC.